Following are 23 T cell receptor beta chains from one sample sequenced in a study of cytomegalovirus exposure and HLA in healthy donors. Primers: 60 Vbeta forward and 13 Jbeta reverse. The data were produced by immunoSEQ multiplex PCR, yet TCRdb's version contains in-frame clones alone and is incomplete. Seen here are approximately 170,000 clones, 83% observed once, and the top ten hold 3.5% to 5%. The specimen sequenced was PBMCs. Receptors originate from a man aged 50-60 years in good health and CMV-seropositive.

V usage is TRBV10-3 and J usage is TRBJ2-7; the D gene is possibly TRBD1 (6 bases). Looked up from germline, CDR1 is ENHRY and CDR2 is SYGVKD. V gave up 5 bases and J gave up 0 bases, with 8 bases separating them. There are 13 residues in the CDR3. The CDR3 region is CAISWDTSYEQYF. Here the CDR3 DNA reads TGTGCCATCAGTTGGGACACCTCCTACGAGCAGTACTTC.

The chain links TRBV18 to TRBJ2-7; 8 bases agree with TRBD2. J lost 6 bases, V lost 1 base, and 5 bases had no gene match. The CDR3 has 14 residues. Germline V gives CDR1 KGHSH, CDR2 LQKENI. DNA for the CDR3: TGTGCCAGCTCACCACGGCGGGAGGCAGGCGAGCAGTACTTC. It yields the protein CASSPRREAGEQYF.

V gene TRBV7-9 combines with J gene TRBJ2-5; D may be TRBD2 (5 bases). CDR1 is SEHNR and CDR2 is FQNEAQ in the germline V gene (reference sequence). V shed 2 bases and J shed 2 bases, with 9 bases lying between them. The CDR3 runs 14 residues. This CDR3 reads CASSLFTRQETQYF. The CDR3 nucleotides are TGTGCCAGCAGCTTATTTACTAGGCAAGAGACCCAGTACTTC.

V gene TRBV4-2 combines with J gene TRBJ2-2; the match to TRBD2 covers 11 bases. This CDR3 spans 15 amino acids. V lost 4 bases, J lost 4 bases, and 2 bases stayed unmatched. Germline assignment: CDR1 LGHNA and CDR2 YNFKEQ. In DNA, the CDR3 is TGTGCCAGCAGCCTTACTAGCGGGGGCACCGGGGAGCTGTTTTTT. It is translated as CASSLTSGGTGELFF.

The chain uses TRBV7-9 and TRBJ2-7, with no clear D. The V end lost 1 base, the J end lost 0 bases, and 13 bases lay between the germline ends. CDR3 length equals 16 residues. Germline CDR1 and CDR2: SEHNR and FQNEAQ (reference sequence). Written as DNA, the CDR3 is TGTGCCAGCAGCTTAGACGTCGGCGGAGTCTCCTACGAGCAGTACTTC. It encodes CASSLDVGGVSYEQYF.

The J gene is TRBJ1-2, the V gene TRBV5-4; D unclear. This CDR3 spans 14 amino acids. V dropped 0 bases and J dropped 2 bases, with 8 bases sitting between them. In germline, CDR1 is SGHNT, CDR2 YYREEE (reference sequence). CDR3: CASSLERGNYGYTF. Here the CDR3 DNA reads TGTGCCAGCAGCTTGGAACGAGGAAACTATGGCTACACCTTC.

The chain couples TRBV7-2 to TRBJ2-7; D possibly corresponds to TRBD1 (5 bases). CDR1 is SGHTA and CDR2 is FQGNSA in the germline V gene. CDR3 size: 15 residues. V was cut by 1 base and J by 3 bases, with 13 bases left in between. CDR3: CASSLGQGRVYEQYF. The CDR3 DNA reads as TGTGCCAGCAGCTTAGGGCAGGGTCGGGTCTACGAGCAGTACTTC.

This clone occurred once. The chain is built from TRBV30 and TRBJ2-2; D ambiguous. From germline, CDR1 is GTSNPN and CDR2 SVGIG (reference sequence). The length of the CDR3 is 12 residues. V dropped 0 bases and J dropped 7 bases, with 6 bases sitting between them. CDR3 in DNA: TGTGCCTGGAGTGTATCGGGCGGGGAGCTGTTTTTT. It specifies CAWSVSGGELFF.

The V and J genes are TRBV9 and TRBJ2-3; possibly TRBD2 for D (5 bases). The CDR3 contains 13 residues. Trimming cost V 4 bases and J 1 base, with 7 bases left between them. Germline V gene data show CDR1 as SGDLS and CDR2 as YYNGEE. The CDR3 DNA follows: TGTGCCAGCAGCCTACTAGGCACAGATACGCAGTATTTT. Translating it yields CASSLLGTDTQYF.

Details on this clone: Since the CDR3 does not end with the conserved phenylalanine or tryptophan, this likely comes from a read error. This chain connects TRBV2 to TRBJ1-2; 11 bases match TRBD1. The length of the CDR3 is 14 residues. CDR1 SNHLY and CDR2 FYNNEI come from the germline V gene. The ends lost 7 bases at V and 6 bases at J; junction bases unmatched: 7. The CDR3 region has the DNA TGTGCCAGCAAGCTGAGGACAGGGGGCCATGGCTACACCCTC. Encoded protein: CASKLRTGGHGYTL.

The V and J genes are TRBV9 and TRBJ1-1; D might be TRBD1 (6 bases). The germline V gene has CDR1 SGDLS and CDR2 YYNGEE. Trimming stripped 6 bases from V and 1 base from J, with 10 bases between. This CDR3 is built from 13 residues. CDR3: CASNQGGNTEAFF. The CDR3 coding sequence is TGTGCCAGCAACCAAGGGGGGAACACTGAAGCTTTCTTT.

V is TRBV9 and J is TRBJ2-3; no clear D gene. Between the trimmed V and J ends, which lost 4 bases and 6 bases, there was a span of 15 bases. Germline CDR1 is SGDLS and CDR2 is YYNGEE. The CDR3 is 14 residues long. CDR3 sequence: CASSSRVSTDTQYF. The CDR3, as DNA: TGTGCCAGCAGCTCTAGAGTTTCTACGGATACGCAGTATTTT.

The gene calls are TRBV9 and TRBJ2-5, with TRBD2 matching 15 bases. Trimming took 2 bases from V and 0 from J; bases not matched to a gene: 2. Germline V gene sequence: CDR1 SGDLS, CDR2 YYNGEE. This CDR3 comprises 17 residues. The CDR3 region has the DNA TGTGCCAGCAGCGTGGGGACTAGCGGGGGGTACCAAGAGACCCAGTACTTC. This encodes CASSVGTSGGYQETQYF.

This rearrangement joins TRBV5-8 to TRBJ2-3; 7 positions match TRBD1. With 4 bases clipped from V and 0 bases from J, the junction kept 5 bases outside the gene matches. The CDR3 loop spans 15 amino acids. CDR1 is SGHTS, CDR2 YDEGEE, per germline. Written as DNA, the CDR3 is TGTGCCAGCAGCGTCGGGACAGCTAGCACAGATACGCAGTATTTT. It translates to CASSVGTASTDTQYF.

The CDR3 sequence is CASSDKGSVTEAFF. The CDR3, as DNA: TGTGCCAGCAGTGACAAGGGGTCGGTCACTGAAGCTTTCTTT. The chain is built from TRBV6-4 and TRBJ1-1; maybe TRBD1 (5 bases). There are 14 residues in the CDR3. V lost 2 bases and J 4 bases, leaving 11 bases between the germline ends. From germline, CDR1 is MRHNA and CDR2 SNTAGT.

The rearrangement uses TRBV11-2 and TRBJ2-3; 9 bases map to TRBD2. The V gene's germline CDR1 is SGHAT and CDR2 FQNNGV. J lost 6 bases, V lost 5 bases, and 15 bases had no gene match. The CDR3 has 17 residues. In DNA, the CDR3 is TGTGCCAGCAGCGTTACAGGCGGGGGGGCTGTCACGGATACGCAGTATTTT. This encodes CASSVTGGGAVTDTQYF.

The rearrangement uses TRBV13 and TRBJ2-3, with 10 positions matching TRBD1. Trimming took 5 bases from V and 6 from J; bases not matched to a gene: 8. This CDR3 has 15 residues. Germline lookup yields CDR1 PRHDT and CDR2 FYEKMQ (reference sequence). In DNA form, the CDR3 reads TGTGCCAGCAGCAGCGACAGGGGGCGAGGGGATACGCAGTATTTT. Amino acids: CASSSDRGRGDTQYF.

This chain joins TRBV9 and TRBJ2-3; TRBD2 aligns across 9 bases. Germline CDR1 reads SGDLS; CDR2 reads YYNGEE. The CDR3 runs to 16 residues. The V and J ends lost 2 bases and 2 bases, in that order; junction bases with no gene match: 6. CDR3 DNA sequence: TGTGCCAGCAGCGTTTCCGTAGCGGGGGACACAGATACGCAGTATTTT. Amino acid sequence: CASSVSVAGDTDTQYF.

The J gene is TRBJ2-7, the V gene TRBV27, with D perhaps matching TRBD2 (5 bases). Germline lookup yields CDR1 MNHEY and CDR2 SMNVEV (reference sequence). CDR3 length equals 15 residues. Trimming removed 4 bases from V and 5 bases from J, with 18 bases in between. The CDR3 bases are TGTGCCAGCAGTTCCTCCGGGGATGTGTCCCACGAGCAGTACTTC. It encodes CASSSSGDVSHEQYF.

In DNA, the CDR3 is TGTGCCAGCAGCTTAGAGGGGGGGACTAGCGGAGCCAATGAGCAGTTCTTC. It encodes CASSLEGGTSGANEQFF. This rearrangement joins TRBV13 to TRBJ2-1; the match to TRBD2 covers 11 bases. Germline assignment: CDR1 PRHDT and CDR2 FYEKMQ (reference sequence). Trimming at V came to 1 base and at J to 6 bases, leaving 8 bases not matched to a gene. There are 17 residues in the CDR3.

The genes are TRBV2 and TRBJ1-2; 7 nucleotides agree with TRBD1. The CDR3 extends over 17 amino acids. Germline V gene data show CDR1 as SNHLY and CDR2 as FYNNEI. J was trimmed by 8 bases and V by 2 bases; bases with no gene match: 17. This chain's CDR3 is CASSEILVEGGARGYTF. The CDR3 bases are TGTGCCAGCAGTGAAATATTAGTAGAAGGGGGCGCGCGGGGCTACACCTTC.

The V and J genes are TRBV29-1 and TRBJ2-2, with 12 bases matching TRBD2. Germline-derived CDR1 and CDR2 are SQVTM and ANQGSEA. The CDR3 has 16 residues. V shed 6 bases and J 0 bases; nucleotides not matched to a gene: 5. As DNA, the CDR3 is TGCAGCGTCCGTCCTAGCGGGGGGGCGAACACCGGGGAGCTGTTTTTT. This gives the protein CSVRPSGGANTGELFF.

This chain joins TRBV6-5 and TRBJ2-1, with TRBD2 matching 8 bases. Germline values: CDR1 MNHEY, CDR2 SVGAGI. The CDR3 covers 15 residues. V trimming: 5 bases; J trimming: 2 bases; junction bases outside the gene matches: 5. The CDR3 spells CASSPQGLAYNEQFF. DNA of the CDR3: TGTGCCAGCAGTCCACAGGGACTAGCCTACAATGAGCAGTTCTTC.